The T cell receptor (beta chain) described here comes from a study of neoadjuvant anti-PD-1 for oral cavity cancer. Across the whole study: Patients without progression got a fourth dose around day 43.

General study findings and limits: TCR analyses covered only a few patients per response group.

To note about this clone: As yet, its antigen is unknown.

The protocol was immunoSEQ multiplex PCR, while the TCRdb copy is restricted to in-frame clones and leaves out a portion. The sample carries roughly 13,000 clones, approximately 74% recorded once. Documented time point: after neoadjuvant nivolumab, at surgical resection. CDR1 and CDR2 from the germline V gene are SGHDT and YYEEEE. This CDR3 has 13 residues. The ends were cut back, 1 base at V and 7 bases at J, with 9 bases in the middle. This material consisted of PBMCs, taken after nivolumab (anti-PD-1) treatment. This chain uses TRBV5-6 with TRBJ1-5, with D hard to call. This TCR came from a person between 35 and 79 years old with oral cavity squamous cell carcinoma. Here the CDR3 reads CASSLSRTQPQHF. For the CDR3, the DNA is TGTGCCAGCAGCTTGAGCAGGACCCAGCCCCAGCATTTT.